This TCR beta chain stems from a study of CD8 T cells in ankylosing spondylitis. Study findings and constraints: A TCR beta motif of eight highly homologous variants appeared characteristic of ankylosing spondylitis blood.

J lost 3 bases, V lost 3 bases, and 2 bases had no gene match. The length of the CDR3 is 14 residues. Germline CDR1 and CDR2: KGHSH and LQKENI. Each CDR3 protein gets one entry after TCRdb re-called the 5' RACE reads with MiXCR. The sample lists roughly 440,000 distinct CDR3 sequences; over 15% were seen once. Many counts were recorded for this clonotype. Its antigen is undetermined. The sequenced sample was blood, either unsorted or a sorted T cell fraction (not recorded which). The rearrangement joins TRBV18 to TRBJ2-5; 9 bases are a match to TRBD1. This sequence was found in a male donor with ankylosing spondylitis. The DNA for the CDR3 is TGTGCCAGCTCACCCGGGACAGGGAAAGAGACCCAGTACTTC. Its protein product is CASSPGTGKETQYF. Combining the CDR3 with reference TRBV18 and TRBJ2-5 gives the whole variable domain NAGVMQNPRHLVRRRGQEARLRCSPMKGHSHVYWYRQLPEEGLKFMVYLQKENIIDESGMPKERFSAEFPKEGPSILRIQQVVRGDSAAYFCASSPGTGKETQYFGPGTRLLVL.